The clone carrying this T cell receptor (beta chain) was counted at least ten times. Antigen unknown. This sample is drawn from a study of glioma-infiltrating T cells. Trimming stripped 1 base from V and 0 bases from J, with 7 bases between. The CDR3 is made up of 14 amino acids. Germline CDR1 is LGHNA and CDR2 is YNFKEQ. Study conclusions and caveats: Tissue-blood divergence was below expectation in non-neoplastic patients, above in gliomas. Tissue and blood shared very few CDR3 sequences.

The iRepertoire nested amplicon-rescue multiplex PCR amplified TCR alpha and beta CDR3s from RNA. Tissue mRNA or PBMC total RNA, roughly 90-400 ng, went into one-step reverse transcription and amplification. TCRdb re-called the multiplex PCR reads through MiXCR, storing one row per CDR3 protein. The sample yields some 160,000 distinct CDR3 sequences, more than 35% seen once. Sequencing used glioma tissue, nonneoplastic brain tissue, or PBMCs (not recorded which). The genes are TRBV4-2 and TRBJ2-7; tentatively, D is TRBD2 (6 bases). The receptor was isolated from a human donor with low-grade glioma or glioblastoma, undergoing nonglioma brain surgery, or in good health (not recorded which). The CDR3: CASSQVGSSYEQYF. The CDR3 nucleotides are TGTGCCAGCAGCCAAGTCGGGAGCTCCTACGAGCAGTACTTC.